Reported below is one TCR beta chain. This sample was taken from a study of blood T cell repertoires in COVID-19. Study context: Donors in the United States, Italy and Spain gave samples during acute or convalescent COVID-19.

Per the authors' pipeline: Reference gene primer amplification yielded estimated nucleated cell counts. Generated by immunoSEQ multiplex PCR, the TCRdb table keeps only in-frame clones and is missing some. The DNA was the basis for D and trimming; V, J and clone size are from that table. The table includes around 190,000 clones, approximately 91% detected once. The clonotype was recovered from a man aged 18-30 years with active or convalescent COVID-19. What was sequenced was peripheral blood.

CDR3 sequence reads: CASRRPGGYGYTF. The CDR3 DNA reads as TGTGCCAGCAGACGTCCGGGAGGCTATGGCTACACCTTC. The chain joins TRBV27 to TRBJ1-2; D is unresolved. This CDR3 is built from 13 residues. Germline V gives CDR1 MNHEY, CDR2 SMNVEV (reference sequence). Trimming took off 6 bases at V and 4 bases at J, with 12 bases between the two ends.